A single sample is the source of the 29 T cell receptor beta chains below, sequenced in a study of T cells after yellow fever vaccination. TCRdb reprocessed the 5' RACE reads with MiXCR, giving one entry per CDR3 protein. This table has about 500,000 distinct CDR3 sequences, around a sixth appearing once. The material sequenced was PBMCs, taken less than 6 days after the first yellow fever vaccination. These receptors came from a young man who received the YFV17D yellow fever vaccine.

This chain joins TRBV29-1 and TRBJ2-1; D is uncertain. This CDR3 region has 16 residues. Trimming cost V 4 bases and J 5 bases, with 21 bases left between them. The germline V gene has CDR1 SQVTM and CDR2 ANQGSEA. The CDR3 loop reads CSVGGLASGYDNEQFF. The CDR3 region has the DNA TGCAGCGTTGGGGGTTTGGCGAGTGGCTACGACAATGAGCAGTTCTTC.

The chain joins TRBV7-3 to TRBJ2-7; D remains unclear. Germline V lookup: CDR1 SGHTA, CDR2 FQGTGA. Trimming took off 1 base at V and 4 bases at J, with 8 bases between the two ends. The CDR3 extends over 13 amino acids. The CDR3 DNA reads as TGTGCCAGCAGCTTAAGTAGCCAATACGAGCAGTACTTC. It translates to CASSLSSQYEQYF.

This clonotype was observed a few times. The V and J genes are TRBV5-4 and TRBJ2-1; the match to TRBD2 covers 13 bases. The CDR3 contains 15 residues. Looked up from germline, CDR1 is SGHNT and CDR2 is YYREEE (reference sequence). The ends lost 4 bases at V and 10 bases at J; junction bases unmatched: 8. The CDR3 reads CASSTGTSGDFEQFF. DNA of the CDR3: TGTGCCAGCAGCACCGGGACTAGCGGGGACTTCGAGCAGTTCTTC. The full variable domain, with the rest looked up from reference TRBV5-4 and TRBJ2-1, is ETGVTQSPTHLIKTRGQQVTLRCSSQSGHNTVSWYQQALGQGPQFIFQYYREEENGRGNFPPRFSGLQFPNYSSELNVNALELDDSALYLCASSTGTSGDFEQFFGPGTRLTVL.

The chain links TRBV27 to TRBJ2-7, with TRBD1 matching over 9 bases. From germline, CDR1 is MNHEY and CDR2 SMNVEV (reference sequence). V trimming: 8 bases; J trimming: 3 bases; junction bases outside the gene matches: 8. The CDR3 runs 14 residues. The CDR3 sequence: CASRGGQGLYEQYF. The CDR3 coding sequence is TGTGCCAGCCGAGGGGGACAGGGACTCTACGAGCAGTACTTC.

This clonotype has just a few counts. The chain's CDR3 is CASSGGLAANEKLFF. Written as DNA, the CDR3 is TGTGCCAGCAGCGGGGGTCTTGCAGCTAATGAAAAACTGTTTTTT. This chain links TRBV7-6 with TRBJ1-4; D is perhaps TRBD1 (5 bases). Trimming shortened V by 5 bases and J by 3 bases, and 13 bases separated the two germline ends. The CDR3 sequence is 15 residues long. The V gene's germline CDR1 is SGHVS and CDR2 FNYEAQ.

The V and J genes are TRBV9 and TRBJ2-5; possibly TRBD1 for D (6 bases). The germline V and J ends were trimmed by 3 bases and 4 bases, with 19 bases remaining between them. CDR1 SGDLS and CDR2 YYNGEE come from the germline V gene. The CDR3 runs to 16 residues. The CDR3 DNA reads as TGTGCCAGCAGCGCCTTCGGGCTACAGGGCGGAGAGACCCAGTACTTC. Amino acid sequence: CASSAFGLQGGETQYF.

The chain combines TRBV12-3 or TRBV12-4 with TRBJ1-1, with 7 bases aligning to TRBD1. CDR3 length equals 12 residues. Losses at the gene ends were 7 bases for V and 5 bases for J; bases not matched to a gene: 4. The CDR3 nucleotides read TGTGCCAGCAAGGGGGCGCAGACTGAAGCTTTCTTT. As protein: CASKGAQTEAFF.

The chain uses TRBV10-2 and TRBJ2-5, with 7 bases aligning to TRBD2. The length of the CDR3 is 15 residues. J gave up 3 bases and V 7 bases, and 11 bases lay outside the gene matches. Germline loops: CDR1 WSHSY, CDR2 SAAADI. The CDR3 coding sequence is TGCGCCAGCAAGGATCCCGCTAGCGGCAAAGAGACCCAGTACTTC. It codes for CASKDPASGKETQYF.

The table lists this clonotype with a few counts. The rearrangement joins TRBV5-6 to TRBJ2-3; 9 bases map to TRBD1. The germline gives CDR1 SGHDT, CDR2 YYEEEE. V shed 4 bases, J shed 6 bases, and the junction held 12 bases outside the gene matches. The CDR3 covers 16 residues. CDR3 nucleotides: TGTGCCAGCAGCCCCCTCGGACAGGGGACAGACGATACGCAGTATTTT. It codes for CASSPLGQGTDDTQYF. Looking up the rest from reference TRBV5-6 and TRBJ2-3 gives the full variable domain: DAGVTQSPTHLIKTRGQQVTLRCSPKSGHDTVSWYQQALGQGPQFIFQYYEEEERQRGNFPDRFSGHQFPNYSSELNVNALLLGDSALYLCASSPLGQGTDDTQYFGPGTRLTVL.

This clonotype has only a few counts. The chain joins TRBV5-1 to TRBJ2-7; TRBD2 might be the D (6 bases). The CDR3 length is 16 residues. Trimming removed 0 bases from V and 0 bases from J, with 13 bases in between. Germline V lookup: CDR1 SGHRS, CDR2 YFSETQ. The CDR3 loop is CASSLDHGSYSYEQYF. As DNA, the CDR3 is TGCGCCAGCAGCTTGGATCACGGGAGCTACTCCTACGAGCAGTACTTC.

This clonotype was detected only a few times. The chain couples TRBV6-2 or TRBV6-3 to TRBJ1-2; D gene uncertain. Germline CDR1 and CDR2: MNHEY and SVGEGT. This CDR3 has 12 amino acids. V lost 4 bases and J lost 3, with 6 bases in between. CDR3 DNA sequence: TGTGCCAGCAGTTTAGCCTACTATGGCTACACCTTC. This encodes CASSLAYYGYTF.

The chain recombines TRBV29-1 with TRBJ2-7; 9 positions match TRBD1. The J segment lost 5 bases and the V segment lost 6 bases, leaving 11 bases of the junction unmatched. Germline CDR1 is SQVTM and CDR2 is ANQGSEA. The CDR3 has 14 residues. The CDR3 DNA sequence: TGCAGCGTGGCTGTACAGGGGGCTAGCGACGAGCAGTACGTC. This gives the protein CSVAVQGASDEQYV.

The V and J genes are TRBV6-5 and TRBJ1-3; maybe TRBD1 (5 bases). V dropped 0 bases and J dropped 4 bases, with 10 bases sitting between them. Germline assignment: CDR1 MNHEY and CDR2 SVGAGI. The length of the CDR3 is 15 residues. As DNA, the CDR3 is TGTGCCAGCAGTTACTCGACGGGGCCGGGAAACACCATATATTTT. The encoded protein is CASSYSTGPGNTIYF.

The V call is TRBV6-1, the J call TRBJ2-3; maybe TRBD1 (7 bases). CDR3 length: 14 residues. V gave up 7 bases and J gave up 5 bases, with 16 bases separating them. Germline V gives CDR1 MNHNS, CDR2 SASEGT. CDR3 protein: CASTPRQGGDTQYF. CDR3 nucleotide sequence: TGTGCCAGCACCCCTCGACAGGGAGGAGATACGCAGTATTTT.

This chain connects TRBV5-1 to TRBJ1-4, with a possible D match to TRBD1 (5 bases). V shed 4 bases and J shed 8 bases, with 15 bases lying between them. Per germline, CDR1 SGHRS and CDR2 YFSETQ. The CDR3 contains 14 residues. For the CDR3, the DNA is TGCGCCAGCAGCGAGAGGGGAGTAAGGGAAAAACTGTTTTTT. Translated, it gives CASSERGVREKLFF.

This sequence joins TRBV11-2 and TRBJ1-4; 9 bases map to TRBD1. CDR3 length: 15 residues. Trimming removed 4 bases from V and 8 bases from J; junction bases left unmatched: 8. Per germline, CDR1 SGHAT and CDR2 FQNNGV. The CDR3 DNA sequence: TGTGCCAGCAGCTCGGGACAGGGCCACATCGAAAAACTGTTTTTT. Translated, it gives CASSSGQGHIEKLFF.

The V call is TRBV12-5, the J call TRBJ1-5, with D uncertain. CDR3 size: 12 residues. V lost 1 base and J lost 3, with 1 base in between. CDR1 is LGHNT and CDR2 is FRNRAP in the germline V gene. The CDR3: CASGLDNQPQHF. The CDR3, as DNA: TGTGCTAGTGGTTTGGACAATCAGCCCCAGCATTTT.

The table lists this clonotype with a count of one. J is TRBJ2-6 and V is TRBV28; 7 bases fit TRBD1. The CDR3 covers 17 residues. Germline V lookup: CDR1 MDHEN, CDR2 SYDVKM. With V trimmed by 8 bases and J by 0 bases, 10 bases remained unmatched. The CDR3 DNA sequence: TGTGCCAGCCGTCGGGGACAGCGTTTCTCTGGGGCCAACGTCCTGACTTTC. This encodes CASRRGQRFSGANVLTF.

This clonotype was counted between two and nine times. The chain is built from TRBV5-6 and TRBJ2-5; 9 positions match TRBD1. The CDR3 loop spans 15 amino acids. Per germline, CDR1 SGHDT and CDR2 YYEEEE. The ends lost 0 bases at V and 5 bases at J; junction bases unmatched: 5. The DNA for the CDR3 is TGTGCCAGCAGCTTGGCGACAGGGGGTTGGGAGACCCAGTACTTC. Translated, it gives CASSLATGGWETQYF.

The chain uses TRBV7-9 and TRBJ2-3; unclear D gene. CDR1 SEHNR and CDR2 FQNEAQ come from the germline V gene (reference sequence). The CDR3 covers 14 residues. The germline V and J ends were trimmed by 5 bases and 3 bases, with 12 bases remaining between them. The CDR3 DNA reads as TGTGCCAGCAGCCCACCCGAATGGACAGATACGCAGTATTTT. Translation gives CASSPPEWTDTQYF.

The chain joins TRBV7-3 to TRBJ2-1; 7 nucleotides agree with TRBD2. CDR1 and CDR2 from the germline V gene are SGHTA and FQGTGA. The length of the CDR3 is 15 residues. V lost 5 bases to trimming and J lost 8 bases; unmatched junction nucleotides: 12. CDR3 in DNA: TGTGCCAGCAGCCGGGTGGCGGGGGAGCAATATGAGCAGTTCTTC. This codes for CASSRVAGEQYEQFF.

V usage is TRBV5-1 and J usage is TRBJ2-1, with 10 nucleotides matching TRBD2. The CDR3 sequence is 16 residues long. CDR1 and CDR2 from the germline V gene are SGHRS and YFSETQ. Trimming removed 1 base from V and 5 bases from J; junction bases left unmatched: 6. The CDR3 here is CASSLFLAGAHNEQFF. The DNA of the CDR3 is TGCGCCAGCAGCTTGTTCCTAGCGGGGGCGCACAATGAGCAGTTCTTC. Full variable domain (rest looked up from reference TRBV5-1 and TRBJ2-1): KAGVTQTPRYLIKTRGQQVTLSCSPISGHRSVSWYQQTPGQGLQFLFEYFSETQRNKGNFPGRFSGRQFSNSRSEMNVSTLELGDSALYLCASSLFLAGAHNEQFFGPGTRLTVL.

V usage is TRBV20-1 and J usage is TRBJ2-2; TRBD2 matches 10 bases. Germline-derived CDR1 and CDR2 are DFQATT and SNEGSKA (reference sequence). V was pared by 0 bases and J by 3 bases, with 7 bases of the junction left unmatched. The length of the CDR3 is 17 residues. The CDR3: CSARDSSGGQDTGELFF. CDR3 nucleotide sequence: TGCAGTGCTAGAGATTCTAGCGGGGGACAAGACACCGGGGAGCTGTTTTTT.

Written as DNA, the CDR3 is TGTGCCAGCAGTTTAGGCAGCTTAAATTCACCCCTCCACTTT. Protein product: CASSLGSLNSPLHF. The gene calls are TRBV12-3 or TRBV12-4 and TRBJ1-6; no firm D call. The CDR3 spans 14 residues. The V end lost 1 base, the J end lost 7 bases, and 8 bases lay between the germline ends.

The chain uses TRBV5-1 and TRBJ2-2; possible D gene TRBD2, 7 bases. The CDR3 spans 16 residues. The V end was cut by 3 bases, the J end by 0 bases, with 12 bases between. Germline loops: CDR1 SGHRS, CDR2 YFSETQ. The CDR3 DNA sequence: TGCGCCAGCAGCTCCCGGGGGGCGCCGAACACCGGGGAGCTGTTTTTT. Amino acid sequence: CASSSRGAPNTGELFF.

This clonotype was seen a handful of times. The V gene is TRBV20-1, the J gene TRBJ2-2, with D possibly TRBD2 on 6 matching bases. Germline-derived CDR1 and CDR2 are DFQATT and SNEGSKA (reference sequence). The CDR3 contains 13 residues. The V end lost 3 bases, the J end lost 4 bases, and 9 bases lay between the germline ends. DNA of the CDR3: TGCAGTGCTAGTTTAGCGGTCACCGGGGAGCTGTTTTTT. Its translation is CSASLAVTGELFF.

This clonotype was seen a handful of times. The genes are TRBV5-1 and TRBJ2-5; TRBD1 matches 9 bases. The CDR3 extends over 14 amino acids. With 4 bases clipped from V and 3 bases from J, the junction kept 4 bases outside the gene matches. The V gene's germline CDR1 is SGHRS and CDR2 YFSETQ. The chain's CDR3 is CASSTGQGEETQYF. The CDR3 region has the DNA TGCGCCAGCAGCACGGGACAGGGCGAAGAGACCCAGTACTTC.

This rearrangement joins TRBV19 to TRBJ2-7; no clear D gene. The CDR3 is 15 amino acids. CDR1 LNHDA and CDR2 SQIVND come from the germline V gene (reference sequence). V was cut by 5 bases and J by 0 bases, with 14 bases left in between. The DNA of the CDR3 is TGTGCCAGTAGTGCTTCGGCAGGTAACTCCTACGAGCAGTACTTC. This translates into CASSASAGNSYEQYF.

This clonotype was observed a handful of times. The chain carries TRBV20-1 and TRBJ1-2; TRBD1 aligns across 12 bases. CDR3 length: 15 amino acids. The germline gives CDR1 DFQATT, CDR2 SNEGSKA (reference sequence). Germline trimming cut 4 bases from V and 6 bases from J; bases unmatched to any gene: 9. The CDR3 coding sequence is TGCAGTGCTATCCGACCGGGACAGGGGGCCCATGGCTACACCTTC. It specifies CSAIRPGQGAHGYTF.